These T cell receptor beta chains were read from a single sample in a study of T cells in Graves' hyperthyroidism and ophthalmopathy. TCRdb re-called the multiplex PCR reads through MiXCR, storing one row per CDR3 protein. The data contain roughly 40,000 distinct CDR3 sequences, around 56% of them singletons. The specimen sequenced was blood. All receptors come from a man in his forties with Graves' ophthalmopathy. Each CDR3 is given without its conserved first and last residue.

TRBJ1-2 | TRBV5-1 | 12 | ASSLARVDCGYT
TRBJ2-6 | TRBV12-3/TRBV12-4 | 16 | ASSSSRDRGTRANVLT
TRBJ2-3 | TRBV20-1 | 14 | SARASKTYSTDTQY
TRBJ2-1 | TRBV6-6 | 9 | ASSYRNEQF
TRBJ2-1 | TRBV11-2 | 14 | ASSARLAGAHNEQF
TRBJ2-2 | TRBV2 | 15 | ASIGLAGVSSTGELF
TRBJ2-2 | TRBV6-5 | 13 | ASSPGSGGAGELF
TRBJ1-2 | TRBV27 | 12 | ASSLSRFNYGYT
TRBJ1-2 | TRBV7-9 | 11 | ASSLATGTGYT
TRBJ2-7 | TRBV9 | 14 | ASSGRTGTGPYEQY
TRBJ2-7 | TRBV5-1 | 12 | ASSLGRDYYEQY
TRBJ2-7 | TRBV6-2/TRBV6-3 | 12 | ASSAPGQSYEQY
TRBJ2-1 | TRBV11-2 | 11 | TSGTGPNNEQF
TRBJ2-1 | TRBV19 | 13 | ASTDRDREYNEQF
TRBJ2-2 | TRBV2 | 14 | ASSPRVSGVTGELF
TRBJ2-7 | TRBV5-4 | 12 | ASSGRLAGDEQY
TRBJ2-5 | TRBV5-8 | 12 | ASSSALYQETQY
TRBJ2-7 | TRBV7-3 | 10 | ASSLQGYEQY
TRBJ2-7 | TRBV20-1 | 13 | SALLGGTLHGEQY
TRBJ2-1 | TRBV20-1 | 12 | SAIPGTSFGEQF
TRBJ2-7 | TRBV11-1 | 11 | ASSQVRIYEQY
TRBJ1-2 | TRBV9 | 13 | ASSVEGHTNYGYT
TRBJ1-5 | TRBV10-3 | 12 | ATRGTPDNQPQH
TRBJ2-5 | TRBV19 | 13 | ASSIDLDGQETQY
TRBJ1-4 | TRBV10-3 | 21 | AIRPEVLLDPSRDRVKGQKLF
TRBJ2-7 | TRBV24-1 | 11 | ATSDPGSYEQY
TRBJ2-3 | TRBV5-1 | 13 | ASSSGQGYADTQY
TRBJ2-5 | TRBV7-2 | 16 | ASSLVMAGGRDQETQY
TRBJ2-3 | TRBV4-2 | 15 | ASSQDETSGSTDTQY
TRBJ2-3 | TRBV7-2 | 20 | ASSRGVSYEQYFGPGTDTQY